These 26 T cell receptor beta chains were all obtained from the same sample, sequenced in a study of blood T cell repertoires in COVID-19 (dated by TCRdb to about 2020). The library was obtained by the immunoSEQ multiplex PCR assay. TCRdb limited this immuneACCESS table to in-frame rearrangements with V and J called. A share of clones is missing; checked studies link under half to unresolved V genes, and the rest is unexplained. The sample has 250,000 to 350,000 clones on record, about 80% of them singletons. 15% to 19% of the sample is held by the ten biggest clonotypes. The sequencing sample was made of peripheral blood. The receptors were gathered from a person in their 70s with COVID-19, enrolled during active disease.

The rearrangement links TRBV19 to TRBJ2-3; D is possibly TRBD1 (5 bases). CDR3 length: 13 amino acids. The V and J ends lost 5 bases and 4 bases respectively, with 10 bases between them. Germline V gives CDR1 LNHDA, CDR2 SQIVND (reference sequence). The CDR3: CASSEGAADTQYF. As DNA, the CDR3 is TGTGCCAGTAGTGAAGGGGCAGCAGATACGCAGTATTTT.

The rearrangement links TRBV7-8 to TRBJ1-5; TRBD1 aligns across 10 bases. The germline gives CDR1 SGHVS, CDR2 FQNEAQ. The CDR3 has 14 residues. V lost 5 bases, J lost 5 bases, and 3 bases stayed unmatched. The CDR3 loop reads CASSTGTGDQPQHF. In DNA, the CDR3 is TGTGCCAGCAGCACTGGGACAGGGGATCAGCCCCAGCATTTT.

This clone has only one observation. Here the CDR3 DNA reads TGTGCCAGCTCACGGGTACAGGGGGCGTCCGGGGAGCTGTTTTTT. It codes for CASSRVQGASGELFF. V gene TRBV18 combines with J gene TRBJ2-2; 9 bases map to TRBD1. V was pared by 4 bases and J by 6 bases, with 6 bases of the junction left unmatched. CDR3 length: 15 amino acids. CDR1 and CDR2 from the germline V gene are KGHSH and LQKENI.

CDR3 DNA sequence: TGTGCCAGCTCGAAGGAGATTAAGGACAATGAGCAGTTCTTC. Protein: CASSKEIKDNEQFF. The chain uses TRBV18 and TRBJ2-1; D unclear. CDR3 size: 14 residues. CDR1 is KGHSH, CDR2 LQKENI, per germline. With 6 bases removed from V and 5 bases from J, the gap between germline ends came to 14 bases.

The chain links TRBV5-6 to TRBJ2-1; maybe TRBD2 (6 bases). From germline, CDR1 is SGHDT and CDR2 YYEEEE. This CDR3 is built from 13 residues. V gave up 0 bases and J gave up 10 bases, with 11 bases separating them. The CDR3 DNA sequence: TGTGCCAGCAGCTTGGTGTTGAGCGGGGAGCAGTTCTTC. Amino acids: CASSLVLSGEQFF.

This chain connects TRBV3-1 (or the pseudogene TRBV3-2) to TRBJ2-7; TRBD2 agrees at 9 bases. Germline V gene data show CDR1 as LGHDT and CDR2 as YNNKEL (reference sequence). V trimming: 3 bases; J trimming: 0 bases; junction bases outside the gene matches: 3. This CDR3 region has 15 residues. As DNA, the CDR3 is TGTGCCAGCAGCCACCCTAGCGGGAACTCCTACGAGCAGTACTTC. As protein: CASSHPSGNSYEQYF.

The V call is TRBV18, the J call TRBJ2-3; 9 bases agree with TRBD1. The CDR3 spans 16 residues. The junction had 5 bases not matched to a gene; V was cut back by 2 bases and J by 2 bases. CDR1 KGHSH and CDR2 LQKENI come from the germline V gene. The CDR3, as DNA: TGTGCCAGCTCACCAGGTGGGACAGGGTCCACAGATACGCAGTATTTT. This translates into CASSPGGTGSTDTQYF. Full variable domain (outside the CDR3, taken from reference TRBV18 and TRBJ2-3): NAGVMQNPRHLVRRRGQEARLRCSPMKGHSHVYWYRQLPEEGLKFMVYLQKENIIDESGMPKERFSAEFPKEGPSILRIQQVVRGDSAAYFCASSPGGTGSTDTQYFGPGTRLTVL.

The gene calls are TRBV27 and TRBJ2-2, with D uncertain. Trimming stripped 2 bases from V and 0 bases from J, with 10 bases between. Germline CDR1 is MNHEY and CDR2 is SMNVEV (reference sequence). CDR3 size: 16 residues. In nucleotides, the CDR3 is TGTGCCAGCAGTTTAACTTTCCGGGCGAACACCGGGGAGCTGTTTTTT. It yields the protein CASSLTFRANTGELFF.

The chain recombines TRBV6-2 or TRBV6-3 with TRBJ1-1; no reliable D call. The germline V gene encodes CDR1 MNHEY and CDR2 SVGEGT. This CDR3 spans 16 amino acids. V dropped 6 bases and J dropped 7 bases, with 24 bases sitting between them. In nucleotides, the CDR3 is TGTGCCAGCAGCCTCTTCTACTTGGTCCATCCCGTTGAAGCTTTCTTT. It is translated as CASSLFYLVHPVEAFF.

The rearrangement links TRBV6-5 to TRBJ1-5, with 7 bases lining up with TRBD1. Looked up from germline, CDR1 is MNHEY and CDR2 is SVGAGI. The CDR3 runs 13 residues. The V and J ends lost 6 bases and 7 bases, in that order; junction bases with no gene match: 6. CDR3 DNA sequence: TGTGCCAGCAGGCAGGGGGTCCACCAGCCCCAGCATTTT. Protein sequence: CASRQGVHQPQHF.

The rearrangement uses TRBV30 and TRBJ1-3; D not certain. V was cut by 4 bases and J by 2 bases, with 6 bases left in between. Germline lookup yields CDR1 GTSNPN and CDR2 SVGIG (reference sequence). CDR3 length: 12 residues. DNA for the CDR3: TGTGCCTGGATGTATGCTGGAAACACCATATATTTT. This codes for CAWMYAGNTIYF. The full variable domain, its missing parts supplied by reference TRBV30 and TRBJ1-3, is SQTIHQWPATLVQPVGSPLSLECTVEGTSNPNLYWYRQAAGRGLQLLFYSVGIGQISSEVPQNLSASRPQDRQFILSSKKLLLSDSGFYLCAWMYAGNTIYFGEGSWLTVV.

The J gene is TRBJ2-1, the V gene TRBV7-6, with 11 bases that match TRBD2. Germline V gives CDR1 SGHVS, CDR2 FNYEAQ. This CDR3 has 16 residues. V lost 5 bases to trimming and J lost 7 bases; unmatched junction nucleotides: 10. CDR3 sequence (DNA): TGTGCCAGCAGCCCAATAGCGGGGGGGTTTCGGAATGAGCAGTTCTTC. This sequence encodes CASSPIAGGFRNEQFF.

The rearrangement joins TRBV4-2 to TRBJ1-3; D is undetermined. The germline CDR1 and CDR2 sequences are LGHNA and YNFKEQ. The V and J ends lost 0 bases and 4 bases respectively, with 4 bases between them. The CDR3 covers 13 residues. DNA of the CDR3: TGTGCCAGCAGCCAAGATGCGGGAAACACCATATATTTT. It specifies CASSQDAGNTIYF.

The rearrangement links TRBV6-5 to TRBJ1-1, with TRBD1 matching over 7 bases. This CDR3 is built from 14 residues. V gave up 7 bases and J gave up 11 bases; unmatched junction bases: 16. CDR1 is MNHEY, CDR2 SVGAGI, per germline. The DNA of the CDR3 is TGTGCCAGCAACCCAACCTGGGACAGACGAACTGCTTTCTTT. It translates to CASNPTWDRRTAFF.

The chain joins TRBV27 to TRBJ1-1; perhaps TRBD1 as D (6 bases). CDR3 size: 13 residues. Trimming pared 6 bases from V and 5 bases from J, leaving 13 bases between. Germline lookup yields CDR1 MNHEY and CDR2 SMNVEV (reference sequence). The CDR3 is CASRNRESTEAFF. The CDR3 DNA reads TGTGCCAGCAGAAACAGGGAAAGTACTGAAGCTTTCTTT.

The gene calls are TRBV11-3 and TRBJ2-2, with TRBD1 as a possible D gene (5 bases). From germline, CDR1 is SGHNT and CDR2 YENEEA. Trimming removed 5 bases from V and 7 bases from J, with 14 bases in between. The CDR3 runs to 14 residues. The CDR3 DNA reads as TGTGCCAGCAGCGCGACAGTGCCTAGCGGGGAGCTGTTTTTT. Its protein is CASSATVPSGELFF.

The chain combines TRBV7-6 with TRBJ2-3; 8 positions agree with TRBD2. The CDR3 extends over 15 amino acids. With 1 base clipped from V and 1 base from J, the junction kept 1 base outside the gene matches. The germline V gene encodes CDR1 SGHVS and CDR2 FNYEAQ. CDR3 nucleotides: TGTGCCAGCAGCTTAGGGACTAGCCGCACAGATACGCAGTATTTT. Translation: CASSLGTSRTDTQYF.

The chain carries TRBV10-2 and TRBJ1-2; tentative D call: TRBD1 (6 bases). The V and J ends lost 4 bases and 0 bases respectively, with 21 bases between them. Germline-derived CDR1 and CDR2 are WSHSY and SAAADI. The CDR3 covers 18 residues. The CDR3 sequence: CASSASPAGGGPNYGYTF. CDR3 nucleotide sequence: TGCGCCAGCAGTGCATCTCCCGCTGGGGGCGGACCTAACTATGGCTACACCTTC.

V is TRBV19 and J is TRBJ1-4; TRBD1 matches 11 bases. The CDR3 is 14 residues long. J gave up 8 bases and V 5 bases, and 4 bases lay outside the gene matches. The germline V gene encodes CDR1 LNHDA and CDR2 SQIVND (reference sequence). CDR3 nucleotides: TGTGCCAGTAGTGACGGGACAGGGGGAGAAAAACTGTTTTTT. It translates to CASSDGTGGEKLFF.

V and J are TRBV19 and TRBJ1-3; D is unclear. Trimming removed 4 bases at V and 2 bases at J, with 6 bases between. Germline values: CDR1 LNHDA, CDR2 SQIVND (reference sequence). The CDR3 length is 13 residues. Here the CDR3 DNA reads TGTGCCAGTAGTACAGTGGCTGGAAACACCATATATTTT. This codes for CASSTVAGNTIYF.

This sequence joins TRBV11-3 and TRBJ2-1; D not resolved. CDR1 is SGHNT and CDR2 is YENEEA in the germline V gene. The CDR3 is made up of 12 amino acids. Trimming pared 3 bases from V and 13 bases from J, leaving 13 bases between. The CDR3 spells CASSFLMGTQFF. DNA for the CDR3: TGTGCCAGCAGCTTTTTAATGGGCACACAGTTCTTC.

This rearrangement joins TRBV27 to TRBJ1-2, with TRBD1 identical over 9 bases. CDR1 is MNHEY, CDR2 SMNVEV, per germline (reference sequence). The CDR3 runs 15 residues. The ends lost 2 bases at V and 6 bases at J; junction bases unmatched: 7. CDR3: CASSLAGQGRDGYTF. The CDR3 nucleotides read TGTGCCAGCAGTTTAGCCGGACAGGGGAGGGATGGCTACACCTTC.

This clone is categorized as medium-sized. V and J are TRBV19 and TRBJ2-7, with 7 bases fitting TRBD2. Germline-derived CDR1 and CDR2 are LNHDA and SQIVND (reference sequence). This CDR3 contains 15 residues. The trim removed 0 bases at V and 3 bases at J, leaving 5 bases unmatched. CDR3 region: CASSIDGGGHYEQYF. CDR3 DNA: TGTGCCAGTAGTATAGATGGGGGAGGGCACTACGAGCAGTACTTC.

The chain has TRBV7-2 and TRBJ1-3, with 8 bases that match TRBD1. CDR1 and CDR2 from the germline V gene are SGHTA and FQGNSA. This CDR3 has 16 amino acids. Trimming took 3 bases from V and 2 from J; bases not matched to a gene: 6. The CDR3 here is CASSFENRGAGNTIYF. As DNA, the CDR3 is TGTGCCAGCAGCTTCGAAAACAGGGGGGCTGGAAACACCATATATTTT.

This sequence joins TRBV6-6 and TRBJ2-2; TRBD2 is a possible D gene (5 bases). Trimming shortened V by 3 bases and J by 4 bases, and 9 bases separated the two germline ends. CDR1 and CDR2 from the germline V gene are MNHNY and SVGAGI (reference sequence). This CDR3 has 14 amino acids. The CDR3 DNA is TGTGCCAGCAGTTATAGGGAGACCACCGGGGAGCTGTTTTTT. This codes for CASSYRETTGELFF.

The V gene is TRBV7-2, the J gene TRBJ2-1, with TRBD1 matching over 9 bases. Per germline, CDR1 SGHTA and CDR2 FQGNSA. Losses at the gene ends were 4 bases for V and 6 bases for J; bases not matched to a gene: 7. There are 15 residues in the CDR3. In DNA form, the CDR3 reads TGTGCCAGCAGCTCCGGGGGACAGGGTCGCAATGAGCAGTTCTTC. The encoded protein is CASSSGGQGRNEQFF.